This TCR beta chain was retrieved from a study of blood T cell repertoires in COVID-19. Study in general: Material from acute and convalescent COVID-19 was sourced from the United States, Italy and Spain. The cDNA or gDNA used as material had been derived from T cells, B-cell-depleted T cells, or PBMCs.

The CDR3 length is 17 residues. After removal of 0 bases from V and 5 bases from J, the junction contained 10 bases not matched to a gene. Germline V gives CDR1 ENHRY, CDR2 SYGVKD. Under the authors' procedure: Cell counts per sample came from amplifying reference gene primers. This table comes from immunoSEQ multiplex PCR, and its TCRdb copy is limited to in-frame clones, with some not included. V, J and clone size reflect that table, while D and trimming were determined from the DNA. The table lists about 82,000 clones, roughly 80% of them singletons. The TCR comes from a woman aged 40 to 50 with active or convalescent COVID-19. The chain employs TRBV10-3 and TRBJ2-1; TRBD2 matches 7 bases. Sequences were obtained from peripheral blood. The DNA of the CDR3 is TGTGCCATCAGTGAGTCAAGAGCGAGCGGGGATAACAATGAGCAGTTCTTC. Residues: CAISESRASGDNNEQFF.